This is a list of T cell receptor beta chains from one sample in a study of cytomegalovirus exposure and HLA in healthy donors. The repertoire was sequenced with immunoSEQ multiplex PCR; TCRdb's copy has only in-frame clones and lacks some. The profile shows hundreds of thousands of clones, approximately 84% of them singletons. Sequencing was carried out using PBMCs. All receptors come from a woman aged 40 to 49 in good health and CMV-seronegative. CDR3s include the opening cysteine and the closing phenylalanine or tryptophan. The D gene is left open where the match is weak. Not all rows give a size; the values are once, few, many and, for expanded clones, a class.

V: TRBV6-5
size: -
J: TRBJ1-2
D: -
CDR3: CASTLPGGGGYTF
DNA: TGTGCCAGCACCCTACCGGGGGGCGGGGGCTACACCTTC

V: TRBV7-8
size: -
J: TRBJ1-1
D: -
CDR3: CASSPGRSGWGGNTEAFF
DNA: TGTGCCAGCAGCCCCGGGAGGTCGGGTTGGGGAGGGAACACTGAAGCTTTCTTT

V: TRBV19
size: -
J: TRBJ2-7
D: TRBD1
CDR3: CASSVAGTGDHEQYF
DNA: TGTGCCAGTAGTGTTGCCGGGACAGGGGATCACGAGCAGTACTTC

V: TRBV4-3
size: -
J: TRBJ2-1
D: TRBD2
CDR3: CASSQDRLAGGLNEQFF
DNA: TGCGCCAGCAGCCAAGATAGGTTGGCGGGGGGGCTCAATGAGCAGTTCTTC

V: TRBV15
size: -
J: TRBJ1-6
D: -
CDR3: CATSQSREQDNSPLHF
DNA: TGTGCCACCAGCCAAAGCAGGGAACAGGATAATTCACCCCTCCACTTT

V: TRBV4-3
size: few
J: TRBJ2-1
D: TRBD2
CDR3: CASSQGANALAGGPEQFF
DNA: TGCGCCAGCAGCCAAGGGGCGAATGCTTTAGCGGGGGGGCCCGAGCAGTTCTTC

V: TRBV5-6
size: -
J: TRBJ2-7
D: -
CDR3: CASSPDRGGRPYEQYF
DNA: TGTGCCAGCAGCCCAGACAGGGGAGGGCGGCCCTACGAGCAGTACTTC

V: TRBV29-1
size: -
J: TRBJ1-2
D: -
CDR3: CSVVWAGAEGYTF
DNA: TGCAGCGTTGTATGGGCAGGGGCGGAAGGCTACACCTTC

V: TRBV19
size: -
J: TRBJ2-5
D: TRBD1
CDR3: CASSSLGGGRETQYF
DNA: TGTGCCAGTAGTAGTTTAGGGGGCGGAAGGGAGACCCAGTACTTC

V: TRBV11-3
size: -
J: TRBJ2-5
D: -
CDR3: CASSPGQGFIQETQYF
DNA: TGTGCCAGCAGCCCAGGGCAGGGGTTCATCCAAGAGACCCAGTACTTC

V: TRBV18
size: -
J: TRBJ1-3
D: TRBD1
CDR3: CASSTGAGNTIYF
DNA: TGTGCCAGCTCTACAGGGGCTGGAAACACCATATATTTT

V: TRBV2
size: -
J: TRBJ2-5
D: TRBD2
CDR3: CASRWTSEGREGTQYF
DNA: TGTGCCAGCAGGTGGACTAGCGAAGGCCGTGAGGGGACCCAGTACTTC

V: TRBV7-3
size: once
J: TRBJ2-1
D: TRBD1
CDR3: CASSLKGDSYNEQFF
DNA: TGTGCCAGCAGCTTAAAAGGGGACAGCTACAATGAGCAGTTCTTC

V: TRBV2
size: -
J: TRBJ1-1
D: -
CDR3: CASTGQNTEAFF
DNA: TGTGCCAGCACTGGGCAGAACACTGAAGCTTTCTTT

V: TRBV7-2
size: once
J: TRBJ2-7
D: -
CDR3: CASSPGGLYYEQYF
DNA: TGTGCCAGCAGCCCAGGGGGGCTATACTACGAGCAGTACTTC

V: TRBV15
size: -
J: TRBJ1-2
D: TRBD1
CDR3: CATSRGGTAYGYTF
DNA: TGTGCCACCAGCAGAGGTGGGACAGCCTATGGCTACACCTTC

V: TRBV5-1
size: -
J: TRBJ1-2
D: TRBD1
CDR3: CASSLQGQGGYTF
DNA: TGCGCCAGCAGCTTACAGGGGCAGGGAGGCTACACCTTC

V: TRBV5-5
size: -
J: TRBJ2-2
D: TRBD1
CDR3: CASSLGQPNTGELFF
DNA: TGTGCCAGCAGCCTGGGACAGCCGAACACCGGGGAGCTGTTTTTT

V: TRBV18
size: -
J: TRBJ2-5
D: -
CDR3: CASSPPNQETQYF
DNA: TGTGCCAGCTCACCACCTAACCAAGAGACCCAGTACTTC

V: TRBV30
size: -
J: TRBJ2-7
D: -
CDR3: CAWSEGRHEQYF
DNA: TGTGCCTGGAGTGAGGGGCGCCACGAGCAGTACTTC

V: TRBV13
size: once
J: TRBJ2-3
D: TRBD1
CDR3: CASSYQPGGGTDTQYF
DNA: TGTGCCAGCAGCTACCAACCAGGGGGAGGCACAGATACGCAGTATTTT

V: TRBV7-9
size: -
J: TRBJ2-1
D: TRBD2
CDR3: CASSSIAGEDNEQFF
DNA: TGTGCCAGCAGTAGTATAGCGGGGGAAGACAATGAGCAGTTCTTC

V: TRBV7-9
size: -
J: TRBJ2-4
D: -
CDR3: CASSHRETIQYF
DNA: TGTGCCAGCAGCCACCGGGAAACCATTCAGTACTTC

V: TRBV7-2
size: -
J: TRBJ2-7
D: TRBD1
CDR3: CASSLTGAYEQYF
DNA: TGTGCCAGCAGCTTAACAGGGGCCTACGAGCAGTACTTC

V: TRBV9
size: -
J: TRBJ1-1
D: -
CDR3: CASRAGQGGTEAFF
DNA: TGTGCCAGCAGGGCGGGGCAGGGTGGAACTGAAGCTTTCTTT

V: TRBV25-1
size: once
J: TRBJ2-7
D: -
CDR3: CASTGERTAYEQYF
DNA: TGTGCCAGCACCGGGGAAAGGACAGCCTACGAGCAGTACTTC

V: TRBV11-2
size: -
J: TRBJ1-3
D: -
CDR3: CASSNQKGNTIYF
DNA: TGTGCCAGTAGTAATCAGAAGGGGAACACCATATATTTT

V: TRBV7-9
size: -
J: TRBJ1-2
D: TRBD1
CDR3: CASSLQGARGYTF
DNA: TGTGCCAGCAGCTTACAGGGGGCGCGTGGCTACACCTTC

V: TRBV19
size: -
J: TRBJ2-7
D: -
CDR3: CASSPGTSLYEQYF
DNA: TGTGCCAGTAGTCCTGGGACTTCCCTTTACGAGCAGTACTTC

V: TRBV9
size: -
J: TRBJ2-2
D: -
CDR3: CASSLTGLSTGELFF
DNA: TGTGCCAGCAGCCTCACGGGGTTGAGTACCGGGGAGCTGTTTTTT